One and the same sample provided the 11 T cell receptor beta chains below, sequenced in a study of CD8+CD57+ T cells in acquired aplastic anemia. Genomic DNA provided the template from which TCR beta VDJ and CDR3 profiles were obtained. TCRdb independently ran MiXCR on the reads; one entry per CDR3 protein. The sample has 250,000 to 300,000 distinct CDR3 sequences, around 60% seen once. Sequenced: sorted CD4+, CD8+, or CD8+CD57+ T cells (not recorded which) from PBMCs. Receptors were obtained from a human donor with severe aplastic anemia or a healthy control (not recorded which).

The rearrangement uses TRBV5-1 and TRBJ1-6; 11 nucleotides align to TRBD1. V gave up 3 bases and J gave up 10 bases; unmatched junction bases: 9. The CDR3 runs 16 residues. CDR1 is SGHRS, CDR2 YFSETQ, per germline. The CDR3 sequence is CASSYGQGAYMSPLHF. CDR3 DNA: TGCGCCAGCAGCTATGGACAGGGGGCATATATGTCACCCCTCCACTTT.

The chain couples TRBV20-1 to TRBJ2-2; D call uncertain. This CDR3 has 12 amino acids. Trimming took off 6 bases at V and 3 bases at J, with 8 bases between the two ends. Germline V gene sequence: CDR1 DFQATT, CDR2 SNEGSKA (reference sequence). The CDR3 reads CSAARDTGELFF. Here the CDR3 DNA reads TGCAGTGCGGCCCGGGACACCGGGGAGCTGTTTTTT.

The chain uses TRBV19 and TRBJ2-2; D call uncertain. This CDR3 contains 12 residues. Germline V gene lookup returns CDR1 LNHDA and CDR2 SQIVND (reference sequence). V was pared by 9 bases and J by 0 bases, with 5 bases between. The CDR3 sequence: CASQANTGELFF. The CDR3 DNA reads TGTGCCAGCCAGGCGAACACCGGGGAGCTGTTTTTT.

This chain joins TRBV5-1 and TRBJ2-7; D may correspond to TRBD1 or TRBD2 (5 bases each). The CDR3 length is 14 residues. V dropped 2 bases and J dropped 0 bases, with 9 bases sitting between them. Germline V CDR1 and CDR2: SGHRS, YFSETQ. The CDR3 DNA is TGCGCCAGCAGCTTTGGGACGGACTCCTACGAGCAGTACTTC. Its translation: CASSFGTDSYEQYF.

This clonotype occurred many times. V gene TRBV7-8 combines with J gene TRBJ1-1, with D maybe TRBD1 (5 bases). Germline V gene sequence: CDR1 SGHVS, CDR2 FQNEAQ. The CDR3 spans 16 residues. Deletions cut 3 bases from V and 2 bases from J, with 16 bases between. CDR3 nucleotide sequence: TGTGCCAGCAGCTTTGGTGGGGCGGGGGTCAACACTGAAGCTTTCTTT. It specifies CASSFGGAGVNTEAFF.

The CDR3 sequence: CASSPPATGTDTQYF. The CDR3 DNA sequence: TGCGCCAGCAGCCCGCCAGCGACAGGCACAGATACGCAGTATTTT. The chain carries TRBV5-1 and TRBJ2-3; a weak D match, TRBD1 (5 bases). The germline V gene encodes CDR1 SGHRS and CDR2 YFSETQ. Trimming pared 4 bases from V and 1 base from J, leaving 13 bases between. The CDR3 is made up of 15 amino acids. The full variable domain, its missing parts supplied by reference TRBV5-1 and TRBJ2-3, is KAGVTQTPRYLIKTRGQQVTLSCSPISGHRSVSWYQQTPGQGLQFLFEYFSETQRNKGNFPGRFSGRQFSNSRSEMNVSTLELGDSALYLCASSPPATGTDTQYFGPGTRLTVL.

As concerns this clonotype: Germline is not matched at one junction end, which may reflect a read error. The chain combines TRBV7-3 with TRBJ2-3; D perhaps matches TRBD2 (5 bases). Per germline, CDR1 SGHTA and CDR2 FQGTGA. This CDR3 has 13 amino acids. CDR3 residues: CDSSPRTRDTLYF. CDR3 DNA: TGTGACAGCAGCCCCCGGACTCGGGATACGCTGTATTTC.

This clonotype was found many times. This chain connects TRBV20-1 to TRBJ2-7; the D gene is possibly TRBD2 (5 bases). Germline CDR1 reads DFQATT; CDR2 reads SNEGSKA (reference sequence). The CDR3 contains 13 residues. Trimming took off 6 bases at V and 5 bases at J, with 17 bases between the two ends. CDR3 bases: TGCAGTGCCCCGGACTCTCGGCGTGACGAGCAGTACTTC. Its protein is CSAPDSRRDEQYF.

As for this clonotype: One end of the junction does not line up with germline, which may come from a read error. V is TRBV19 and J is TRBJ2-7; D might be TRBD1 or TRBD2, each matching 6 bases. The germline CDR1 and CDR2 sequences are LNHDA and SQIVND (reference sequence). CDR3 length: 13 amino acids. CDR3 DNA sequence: TGTGCCACTAGTACCGGGGGCCCCACGGAGCAGTACTTC. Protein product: CATSTGGPTEQYF.

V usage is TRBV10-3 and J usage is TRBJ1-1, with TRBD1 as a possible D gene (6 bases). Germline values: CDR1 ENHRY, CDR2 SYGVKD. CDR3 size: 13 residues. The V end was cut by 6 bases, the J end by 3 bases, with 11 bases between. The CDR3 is CAISTGLDTEAFF. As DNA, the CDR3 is TGTGCCATCAGCACAGGGCTCGACACTGAAGCTTTCTTT.

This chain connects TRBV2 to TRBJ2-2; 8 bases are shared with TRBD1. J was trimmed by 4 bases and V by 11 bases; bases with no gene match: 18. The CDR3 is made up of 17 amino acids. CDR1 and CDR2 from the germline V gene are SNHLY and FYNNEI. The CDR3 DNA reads TGTGCCTCCAGCCGGCTAGTGCAGGGGGCTAGCACCGGGGAGCTGTTTTTT. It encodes CASSRLVQGASTGELFF.